This record covers a single TCR beta chain. Its target is not known. Germline values: CDR1 MDHEN, CDR2 SYDVKM. CDR3 length equals 15 residues. V lost 3 bases, J lost 4 bases, and 16 bases lay in between. This entry comes from a study of cytomegalovirus exposure and HLA in healthy donors. In the PCR, 60 Vbeta and 13 Jbeta primers were used. Original methodology: There were around 77 million unique TCR beta chains by a later count, and approximately 10 million of them were shared. Data came from immunoSEQ multiplex PCR; TCRdb stores just in-frame clones and leaves some out. V, J and clone size are taken as reported in that table, and D and trimming were inferred from the DNA itself. The profile shows some 220,000 clones, just over 75% of them singletons. Broader study findings: Equally common other TCR beta chains were less clonally expanded than HLA-associated ones, a later analysis found.

V and J are TRBV28 and TRBJ2-7; D is possibly TRBD2 (5 bases). This clonotype was sampled from an older woman in good health and CMV-seropositive. The sample was PBMCs. The CDR3 DNA reads TGTGCCAGCAGTTTCGCCCACTCCCGGGATTACGAGCAGTACTTC. Its protein product is CASSFAHSRDYEQYF.